A selection of T cell receptor beta chains follows, all from one sample in a study of T cells expressing NK-cell markers. TCRdb re-called the 5' RACE reads; one entry per CDR3 protein, DNA not given. The sample table sets out roughly 450,000 distinct CDR3 sequences. The material sequenced was blood T cells: a sorted CD56 or NKG2C T cell subset, CD4+ or CD8+ T cells, or bulk PBMC T cells (not recorded which). These receptors came from a woman in her forties or fifties in good health. CDR3s include the opening cysteine and the closing phenylalanine or tryptophan.

cdr3_length j_call v_call cdr3_aa
14 TRBJ2-5 TRBV20-1 CSASPITGEETQYF
14 TRBJ1-2 TRBV7-3 CASSPAGGGYGYTF
14 TRBJ2-7 TRBV29-1 CSVVFGGRGYEQYF
12 TRBJ2-7 TRBV29-1 CSGGWASYEQYF
19 TRBJ2-1 TRBV7-9 CASSLRGTSGRMAYNEQFF
15 TRBJ2-7 TRBV5-1 CASSDSGSSPRAQYF
16 TRBJ2-3 TRBV5-1 CASSKANAGARDTQYF
15 TRBJ1-1 TRBV5-1 CASSGAGASGTEAFF
16 TRBJ1-6 TRBV5-1 CASTSEGDRGHSPLHF
11 TRBJ1-2 TRBV28 CASVSDYGYTF
16 TRBJ2-1 TRBV3-1 CASSQEWDSYYNEQFF
15 TRBJ1-1 TRBV6-5 CASSGSVSMNTEAFF
16 TRBJ1-2 TRBV5-5 CASSLDRGTGAHGYTF
14 TRBJ1-3 TRBV20-1 CSARSPGGGNTIYF
19 TRBJ2-4 TRBV4-2 CASSQVFSGLAVAKNIQYF
17 TRBJ2-1 TRBV5-1 CASSRGGGQGKRNEQFF
14 TRBJ1-2 TRBV21-1 CASSKARHTYGYTF
14 TRBJ1-2 TRBV6-6 CASSPRTGNYGYTF
15 TRBJ1-5 TRBV2 CASSEGSDSNQPQHF
16 TRBJ1-1 TRBV20-1 CSARVPRTGLNTEAFF
14 TRBJ2-1 TRBV7-2 CASSPRAPQREQFF
13 TRBJ1-1 TRBV20-1 CSARRAGTERAFF
17 TRBJ2-3 TRBV4-1 CASSQDLAGGPGDTQYF
17 TRBJ2-1 TRBV9 CASSTRTSGSLSNEQFF
15 TRBJ2-1 TRBV20-1 CSAYSAGAGYNEQFF
16 TRBJ2-1 TRBV6-5 CATIQAAAGPYNEQFF
15 TRBJ2-4 TRBV18 CASSPPGLAKNIQYF
13 TRBJ1-1 TRBV29-1 CSVGRKLNTEAFF
17 TRBJ2-4 TRBV7-3 CASSTTGRRRDKNIQYF
15 TRBJ2-1 TRBV11-2 CASSPIPTGGGEQFF
14 TRBJ1-1 TRBV6-5 CASRLGVGNTEAFF
15 TRBJ2-3 TRBV29-1 CSVEWAGGRTDTQYF
14 TRBJ2-5 TRBV3-1 CASSQSSGGETQYF
15 TRBJ2-1 TRBV18 CASSRLSGKYNEQFF
13 TRBJ1-2 TRBV2 CASSDGPQGGYTF
14 TRBJ1-1 TRBV12-3/TRBV12-4 CASSQFQGNGEAFF
13 TRBJ2-1 TRBV10-3 CAISPSGRDEQFF
17 TRBJ2-6 TRBV4-2 CASSQYKQVSGANVLTF
12 TRBJ1-2 TRBV12-3/TRBV12-4 CASGPQGQGYTF
15 TRBJ2-7 TRBV5-1 CASSPAGTSSREQYF
15 TRBJ2-1 TRBV11-3 CASSPGGIGWNEQFF
18 TRBJ2-5 TRBV11-2 CASSSGWASGVGQETQYF
13 TRBJ2-3 TRBV27 CASSRGRRDTQYF
17 TRBJ2-2 TRBV12-3/TRBV12-4 CASSLPGRIVNTGELFF
14 TRBJ2-1 TRBV12-3/TRBV12-4 CASSFVRGWNEQFF
17 TRBJ2-1 TRBV5-6 CASSPGLAGATYNEQFF
16 TRBJ2-1 TRBV15 CATSRILAGVYNEQFF
18 TRBJ2-3 TRBV9 CASSVVGLAGGPGDTQYF
16 TRBJ2-5 TRBV6-1 CASSVEAGTVQETQYF
14 TRBJ2-5 TRBV20-1 CSAAPISVGETQYF
16 TRBJ2-5 TRBV24-1 CATSDLGGLTSETQYF
16 TRBJ2-5 TRBV10-3 CAISESVSPSQETQYF
13 TRBJ2-2 TRBV19 CASRLIHTGELFF
14 TRBJ2-3 TRBV2 CAVRGASGEPTQYF